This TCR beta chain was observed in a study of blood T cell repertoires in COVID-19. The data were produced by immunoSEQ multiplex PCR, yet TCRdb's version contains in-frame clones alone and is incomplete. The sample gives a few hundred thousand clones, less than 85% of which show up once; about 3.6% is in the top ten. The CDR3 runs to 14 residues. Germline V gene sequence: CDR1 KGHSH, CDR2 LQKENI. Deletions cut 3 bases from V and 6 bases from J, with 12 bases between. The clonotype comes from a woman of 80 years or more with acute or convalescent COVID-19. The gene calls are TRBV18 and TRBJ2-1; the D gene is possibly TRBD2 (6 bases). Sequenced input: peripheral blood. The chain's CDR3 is CASSPGTATNEQFF. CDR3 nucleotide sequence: TGTGCCAGCTCACCCGGGACTGCGACCAATGAGCAGTTCTTC.